This TCR beta chain emerged from a study of identifying expanded T cells in peripheral blood. Study-wide results and caveats: Two-week clone count variance significantly increased as total template count grew. Technical replicates showed around 1.3 changed clones; two weeks roughly 16; four weeks 19.

Remarks on this clone: No antigen is known for it.

Clones were sequenced by immunoSEQ multiplex PCR, and TCRdb holds only the in-frame ones, with some missing. The sample records 75,000 to 90,000 clones, about 87% being singletons. This CDR3 comprises 12 residues. Germline V gives CDR1 LNHDA, CDR2 SQIVND (reference sequence). V was clipped by 5 bases and J by 4 bases, with 8 bases between them. No infections or other immune events were documented during collection. Specimen: blood. This clonotype was sampled from a person aged 18 to 70 in good health. This sequence joins TRBV19 and TRBJ1-2; D is uncertain. DNA for the CDR3: TGTGCCAGTAGTCCAACTTTCTATGGCTACACCTTC. This codes for CASSPTFYGYTF.